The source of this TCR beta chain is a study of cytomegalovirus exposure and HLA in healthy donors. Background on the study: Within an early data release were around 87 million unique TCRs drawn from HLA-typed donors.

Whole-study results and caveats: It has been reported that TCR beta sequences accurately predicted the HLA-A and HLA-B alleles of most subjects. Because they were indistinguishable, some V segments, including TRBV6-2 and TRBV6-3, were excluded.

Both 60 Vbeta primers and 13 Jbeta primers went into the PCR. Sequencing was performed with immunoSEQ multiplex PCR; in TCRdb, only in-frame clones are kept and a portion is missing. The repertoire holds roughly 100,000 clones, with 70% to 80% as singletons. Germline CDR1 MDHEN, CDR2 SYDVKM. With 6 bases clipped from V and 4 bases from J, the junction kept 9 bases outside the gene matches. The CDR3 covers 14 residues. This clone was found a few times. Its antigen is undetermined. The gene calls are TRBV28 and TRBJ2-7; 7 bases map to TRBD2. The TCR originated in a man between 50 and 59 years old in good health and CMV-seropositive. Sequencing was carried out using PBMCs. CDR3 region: CASSPPGTKYEQYF. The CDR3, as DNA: TGTGCCAGCAGCCCCCCGGGGACTAAGTACGAGCAGTACTTC.